The source of this T cell receptor beta chain is a study of blood T cell repertoires in COVID-19. CDR3 length: 17 residues. Germline CDR1 and CDR2: LGHDT and YNNKEL (reference sequence). The V end lost 0 bases, the J end lost 6 bases, and 18 bases lay between the germline ends. Sequencing was performed with immunoSEQ multiplex PCR; in TCRdb, only in-frame clones are kept and a portion is missing. The profile shows under 80,000 clones, roughly 86% of them singletons. The chain uses TRBV3-1 (or the pseudogene TRBV3-2) and TRBJ1-5; TRBD1 might be the D (6 bases). This TCR derives from a man between 65 and 79 years old with acute or convalescent COVID-19. What was sequenced was peripheral blood. CDR3 in DNA: TGTGCCAGCAGCCAAGATGGGACACTATACCGGAGTCAGCCCCAGCATTTT. Its translation is CASSQDGTLYRSQPQHF.